This record concerns one TCR beta chain sequence. Its cognate antigen is unknown. A universal primer binding site was introduced by template switching. The final cDNA contained unique molecular identifiers. TCRdb redid the calling of the 5' RACE reads with MiXCR, one entry per CDR3 protein. The table includes some 760,000 distinct CDR3 sequences, 15% to 20% detected once. This record comes from a study of identical twins. Study-wide findings and caveats: When twins shared out-of-frame alpha sequences, those sequences had excess low generation probability.

Only healthy Caucasians were enrolled as donors. This CDR3 has 16 residues. Per germline, CDR1 SGHVS and CDR2 FNYEAQ. The J segment lost 4 bases and the V segment lost 7 bases, leaving 10 bases of the junction unmatched. The same specimen was also included in a second study, on T cells expressing NK-cell markers. That source notes: The use of an anti-gamma-delta TCR antibody, which was added in several experiments, restricted sorting to T cells expressing alpha-beta TCR.

The sample comprised PBMCs. This chain uses TRBV7-6 with TRBJ2-6; TRBD2 matches at 7 bases. The sequence was collected from a woman aged 18-30 years in good health. In DNA, the CDR3 is TGTGCCAGCAACCCCACAGCGGGACGGGGGGCCAACGTCCTGACTTTC. Translating gives CASNPTAGRGANVLTF.